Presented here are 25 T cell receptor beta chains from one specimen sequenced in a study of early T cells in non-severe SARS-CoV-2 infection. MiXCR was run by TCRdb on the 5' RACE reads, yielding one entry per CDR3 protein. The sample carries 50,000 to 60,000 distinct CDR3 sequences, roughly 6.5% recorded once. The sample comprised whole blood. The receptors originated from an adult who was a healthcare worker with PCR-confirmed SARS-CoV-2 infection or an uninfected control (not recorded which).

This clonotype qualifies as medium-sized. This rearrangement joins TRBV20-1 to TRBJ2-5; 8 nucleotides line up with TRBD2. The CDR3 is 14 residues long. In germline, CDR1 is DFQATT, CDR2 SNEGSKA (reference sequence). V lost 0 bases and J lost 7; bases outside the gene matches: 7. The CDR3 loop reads CSARDLTSDVTQYF. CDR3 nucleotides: TGCAGTGCTAGAGATTTGACTAGCGATGTGACCCAGTACTTC.

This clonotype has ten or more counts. CDR3 amino acids: CASRYRVNTGELFF. In DNA form, the CDR3 reads TGTGCCAGCAGGTACAGGGTGAACACCGGGGAGCTGTTTTTT. This chain joins TRBV12-3 or TRBV12-4 and TRBJ2-2; D might be TRBD1 (6 bases). The CDR3 runs to 14 residues. The V and J ends lost 6 bases and 1 base respectively, with 9 bases between them.

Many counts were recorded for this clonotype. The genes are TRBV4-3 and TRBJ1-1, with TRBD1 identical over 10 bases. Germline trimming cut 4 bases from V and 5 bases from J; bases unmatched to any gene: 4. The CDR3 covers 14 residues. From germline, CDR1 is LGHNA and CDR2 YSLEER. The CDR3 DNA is TGCGCCAGCAGCCGGGACAGGGGCTGGACTGAAGCTTTCTTT. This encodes CASSRDRGWTEAFF.

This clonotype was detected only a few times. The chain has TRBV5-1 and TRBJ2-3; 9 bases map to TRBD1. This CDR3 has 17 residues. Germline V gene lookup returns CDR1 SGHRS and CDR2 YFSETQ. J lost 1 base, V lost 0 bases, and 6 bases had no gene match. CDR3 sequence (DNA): TGCGCCAGCAGCTTGGTTGGGACAGGGCATCGCACAGATACGCAGTATTTT. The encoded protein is CASSLVGTGHRTDTQYF.

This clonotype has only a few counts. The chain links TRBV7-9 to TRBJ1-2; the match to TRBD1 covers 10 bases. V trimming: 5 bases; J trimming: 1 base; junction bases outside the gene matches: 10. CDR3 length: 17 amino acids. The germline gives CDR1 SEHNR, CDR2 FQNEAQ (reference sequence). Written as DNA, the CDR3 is TGTGCCAGCAGCGTTCGGCTGGGGACAGGGGATAACTATGGCTACACCTTC. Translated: CASSVRLGTGDNYGYTF.

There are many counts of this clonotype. The CDR3 spells CASRYRQEDNTEAFF. CDR3 in DNA: TGCGCCAGCAGGTATCGACAGGAGGATAACACTGAAGCTTTCTTT. This chain joins TRBV5-1 and TRBJ1-1; perhaps TRBD1 as D (6 bases). Deletions cut 5 bases from V and 2 bases from J, with 16 bases between. The CDR3 runs to 15 residues. Germline CDR1 and CDR2: SGHRS and YFSETQ. Drawing the rest from reference TRBV5-1 and TRBJ1-1, the complete variable domain is KAGVTQTPRYLIKTRGQQVTLSCSPISGHRSVSWYQQTPGQGLQFLFEYFSETQRNKGNFPGRFSGRQFSNSRSEMNVSTLELGDSALYLCASRYRQEDNTEAFFGQGTRLTVV.

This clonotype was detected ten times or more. CDR3 residues: CASSSQGRTGGPEQYF. For the CDR3, the DNA is TGTGCCAGCAGCTCCCAAGGAAGGACAGGGGGACCCGAGCAGTACTTC. V usage is TRBV11-3 and J usage is TRBJ2-7; TRBD1 matches at 10 bases. This CDR3 is built from 16 residues. Unmatched junction bases numbered 12, after V lost 4 bases and J lost 6 bases. In germline, CDR1 is SGHNT, CDR2 YENEEA.

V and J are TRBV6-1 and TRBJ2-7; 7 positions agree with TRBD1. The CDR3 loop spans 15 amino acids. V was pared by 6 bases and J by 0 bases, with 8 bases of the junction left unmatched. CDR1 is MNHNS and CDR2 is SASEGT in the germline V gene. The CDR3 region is CASRSPRDSSYEQYF. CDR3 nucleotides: TGTGCCAGCAGGAGTCCCCGGGACAGCTCCTACGAGCAGTACTTC.

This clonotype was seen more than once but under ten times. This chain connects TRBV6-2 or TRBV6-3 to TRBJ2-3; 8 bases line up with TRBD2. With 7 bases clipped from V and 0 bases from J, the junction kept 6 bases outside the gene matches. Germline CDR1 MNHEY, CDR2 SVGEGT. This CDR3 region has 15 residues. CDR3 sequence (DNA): TGTGCCAGCAAGAATAGCGGGACTAGCACAGATACGCAGTATTTT. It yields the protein CASKNSGTSTDTQYF.

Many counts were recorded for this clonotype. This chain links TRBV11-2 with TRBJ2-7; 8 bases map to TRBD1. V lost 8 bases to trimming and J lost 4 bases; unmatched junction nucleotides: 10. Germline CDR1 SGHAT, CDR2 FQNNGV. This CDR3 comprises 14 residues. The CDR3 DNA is TGTGCCAGCGATTACGGGCAGGGGGCGTACGAGCAGTACTTC. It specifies CASDYGQGAYEQYF.

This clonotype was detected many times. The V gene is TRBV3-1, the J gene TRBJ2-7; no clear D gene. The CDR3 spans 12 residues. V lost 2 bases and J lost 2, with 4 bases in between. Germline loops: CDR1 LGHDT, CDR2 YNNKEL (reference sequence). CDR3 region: CASSQLAYEQYF. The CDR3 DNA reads TGTGCCAGCAGCCAACTGGCCTACGAGCAGTACTTC.

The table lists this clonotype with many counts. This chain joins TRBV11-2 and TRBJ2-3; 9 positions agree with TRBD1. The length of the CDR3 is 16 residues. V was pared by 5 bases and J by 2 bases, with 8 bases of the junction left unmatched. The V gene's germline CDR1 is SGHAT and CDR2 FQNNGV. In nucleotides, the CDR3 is TGTGCCAGCAGCCCGGACAGGGGACTCTTCACAGATACGCAGTATTTT. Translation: CASSPDRGLFTDTQYF.

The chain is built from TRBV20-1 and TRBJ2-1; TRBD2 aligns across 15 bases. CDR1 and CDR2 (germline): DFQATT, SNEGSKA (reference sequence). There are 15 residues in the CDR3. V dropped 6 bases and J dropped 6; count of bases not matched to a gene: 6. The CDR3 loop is CSATGLAGGVNEQFF. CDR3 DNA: TGCAGTGCGACGGGACTAGCGGGGGGAGTCAATGAGCAGTTCTTC.

The CDR3 DNA sequence: TGTGCCAGCAGTCCCTTTTTGTACAATGAGCAGTTCTTC. Protein: CASSPFLYNEQFF. This rearrangement joins TRBV6-2 or TRBV6-3 to TRBJ2-1; no definite D call. This CDR3 is 13 amino acids long. V was clipped by 5 bases and J by 4 bases, with 9 bases between them. Germline CDR1 reads MNHEY; CDR2 reads SVGEGT.

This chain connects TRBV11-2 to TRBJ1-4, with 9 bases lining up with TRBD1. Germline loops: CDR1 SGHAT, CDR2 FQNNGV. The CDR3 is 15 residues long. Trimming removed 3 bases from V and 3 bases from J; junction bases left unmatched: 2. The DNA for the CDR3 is TGTGCCAGCAGCTTGGGACAGGGACCTAATGAAAAACTGTTTTTT. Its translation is CASSLGQGPNEKLFF.

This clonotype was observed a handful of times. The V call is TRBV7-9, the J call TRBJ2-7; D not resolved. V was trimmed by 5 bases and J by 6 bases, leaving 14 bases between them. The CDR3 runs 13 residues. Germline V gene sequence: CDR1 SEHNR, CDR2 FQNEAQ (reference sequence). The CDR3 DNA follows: TGTGCCAGCAGCACATATAGCCCCTTCGAGCAGTACTTC. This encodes CASSTYSPFEQYF.

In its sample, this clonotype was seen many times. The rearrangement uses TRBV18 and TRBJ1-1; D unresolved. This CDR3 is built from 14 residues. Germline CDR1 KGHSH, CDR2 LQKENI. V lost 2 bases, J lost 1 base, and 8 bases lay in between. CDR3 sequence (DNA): TGTGCCAGCTCACCATCGGGTCGGAACACTGAAGCTTTCTTT. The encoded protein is CASSPSGRNTEAFF.

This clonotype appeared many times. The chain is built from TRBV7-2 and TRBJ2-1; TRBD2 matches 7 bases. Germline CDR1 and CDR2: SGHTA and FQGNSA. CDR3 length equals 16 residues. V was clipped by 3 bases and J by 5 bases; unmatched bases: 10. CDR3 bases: TGTGCCAGCAGCTTCCTCGGAGCGGGGAGGGACAATGAGCAGTTCTTC. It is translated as CASSFLGAGRDNEQFF.

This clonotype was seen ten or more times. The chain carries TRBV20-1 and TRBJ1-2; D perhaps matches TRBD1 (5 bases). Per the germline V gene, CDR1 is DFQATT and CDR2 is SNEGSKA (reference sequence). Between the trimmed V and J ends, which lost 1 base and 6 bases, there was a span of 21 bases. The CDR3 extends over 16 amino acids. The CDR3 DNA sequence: TGCAGTGCTAGAGCGAAACTCCGGGGCACAGTCCATGGCTACACCTTC. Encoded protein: CSARAKLRGTVHGYTF.

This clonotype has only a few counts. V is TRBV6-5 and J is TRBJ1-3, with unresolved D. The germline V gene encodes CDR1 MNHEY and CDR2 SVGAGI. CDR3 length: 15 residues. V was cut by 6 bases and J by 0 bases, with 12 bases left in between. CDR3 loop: CASSPGLLSGNTIYF. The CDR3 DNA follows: TGTGCCAGCAGCCCCGGACTCCTCTCTGGAAACACCATATATTTT.

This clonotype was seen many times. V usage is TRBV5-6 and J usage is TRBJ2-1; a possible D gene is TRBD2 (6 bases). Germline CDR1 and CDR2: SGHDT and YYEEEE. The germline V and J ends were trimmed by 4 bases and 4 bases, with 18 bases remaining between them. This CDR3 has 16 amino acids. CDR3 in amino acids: CASSPEWDSAYNEQFF. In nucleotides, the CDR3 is TGTGCCAGCAGCCCTGAGTGGGACTCCGCTTACAATGAGCAGTTCTTC.

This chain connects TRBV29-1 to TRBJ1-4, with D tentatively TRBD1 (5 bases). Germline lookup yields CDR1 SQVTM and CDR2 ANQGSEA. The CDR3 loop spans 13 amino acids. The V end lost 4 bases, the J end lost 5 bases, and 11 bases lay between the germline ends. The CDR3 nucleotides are TGCAGCGTTGGTGGGGGAGGGAATGAAAAACTGTTTTTT. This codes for CSVGGGGNEKLFF.

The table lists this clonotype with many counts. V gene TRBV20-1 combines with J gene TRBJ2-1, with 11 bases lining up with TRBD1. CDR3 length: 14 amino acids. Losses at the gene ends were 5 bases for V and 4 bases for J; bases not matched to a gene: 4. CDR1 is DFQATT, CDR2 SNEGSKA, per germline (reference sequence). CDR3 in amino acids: CSAGTGGMYNEQFF. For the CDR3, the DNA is TGCAGTGCTGGGACAGGGGGTATGTACAATGAGCAGTTCTTC.

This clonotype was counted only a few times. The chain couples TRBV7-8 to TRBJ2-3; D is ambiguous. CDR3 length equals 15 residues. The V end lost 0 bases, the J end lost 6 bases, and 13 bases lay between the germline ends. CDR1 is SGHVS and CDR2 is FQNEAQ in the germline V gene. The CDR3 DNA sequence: TGTGCCAGCAGCTTAGCTCTGCGTTCGGGTGATACGCAGTATTTT. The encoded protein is CASSLALRSGDTQYF. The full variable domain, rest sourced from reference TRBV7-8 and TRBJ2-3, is GAGVSQSPRYKVAKRGQDVALRCDPISGHVSLFWYQQALGQGPEFLTYFQNEAQLDKSGLPSDRFFAERPEGSVSTLKIQRTQQEDSAVYLCASSLALRSGDTQYFGPGTRLTVL.

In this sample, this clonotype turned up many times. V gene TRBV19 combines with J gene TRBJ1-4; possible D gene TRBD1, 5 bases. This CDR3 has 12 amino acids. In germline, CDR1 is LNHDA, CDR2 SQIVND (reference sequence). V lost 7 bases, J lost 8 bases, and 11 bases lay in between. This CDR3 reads CASNQGGEKLFF. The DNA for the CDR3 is TGTGCCAGTAACCAGGGAGGCGAAAAACTGTTTTTT.